The next 14 T cell receptor beta chains were all read from a single sample in a study of spatial heterogeneity in lung cancer. TCRdb reprocessed the 5' RACE reads via MiXCR and lists one record per CDR3 protein. The sample holds about 92,000 distinct CDR3 sequences, 10% to 15% seen once. Indicated time point: sample taken at primary tumor resection. The sequencing here drew on PBMCs, taken at surgery. Receptor source: a male donor with early-stage non-small cell lung cancer.

The sample holds a few counts of this clonotype. The rearrangement uses TRBV11-2 and TRBJ2-3, with D possibly TRBD1 on 6 matching bases. CDR1 is SGHAT, CDR2 FQNNGV, per germline. With 1 base removed from V and 2 bases from J, the gap between germline ends came to 10 bases. This CDR3 has 15 residues. The CDR3 loop is CASSLVGAPTDTQYF. The CDR3 coding sequence is TGTGCCAGCAGCTTAGTGGGGGCTCCCACAGATACGCAGTATTTT.

The CDR3 reads CASSYVDRGLYEQYF. For the CDR3, the DNA is TGTGCCAGCAGCTACGTAGACAGGGGGCTCTACGAGCAGTACTTC. This sequence joins TRBV5-4 and TRBJ2-7; 10 bases agree with TRBD1. This CDR3 is built from 15 residues. Trimming took 3 bases from V and 3 from J; bases not matched to a gene: 6. CDR1 and CDR2 from the germline V gene are SGHNT and YYREEE (reference sequence).

This clonotype was recorded a few times. V gene TRBV7-2 combines with J gene TRBJ1-1, with D possibly matching TRBD1 (5 bases). Germline CDR1 SGHTA, CDR2 FQGNSA. This CDR3 has 15 residues. The germline V and J ends were trimmed by 1 base and 1 base, with 10 bases remaining between them. The CDR3 region is CASSLEARENTEAFF. CDR3 DNA sequence: TGTGCCAGCAGCTTAGAGGCCAGGGAGAACACTGAAGCTTTCTTT.

This clonotype has a single count. This rearrangement joins TRBV5-1 to TRBJ2-7; 8 nucleotides align to TRBD1. The CDR3 has 13 amino acids. J lost 6 bases, V lost 3 bases, and 5 bases had no gene match. Germline assignment: CDR1 SGHRS and CDR2 YFSETQ. The CDR3 DNA sequence: TGCGCCAGCAGCTCCCTGGACAGGGCCGAGCAGTACTTC. It translates to CASSSLDRAEQYF.

In its sample, this clonotype was seen a few times. The chain joins TRBV18 to TRBJ2-1; D not certain. The CDR3 consists of 15 residues. Looked up from germline, CDR1 is KGHSH and CDR2 is LQKENI. Trimming took 0 bases from V and 4 from J, leaving 10 bases between them. The CDR3 region has the DNA TGTGCCAGCTCACCACCTTCTGTGATATACAATGAGCAGTTCTTC. Encoded protein: CASSPPSVIYNEQFF.

Only a few counts were recorded for this clonotype. This chain links TRBV5-4 with TRBJ2-1; 10 bases map to TRBD1. In germline, CDR1 is SGHNT, CDR2 YYREEE (reference sequence). J lost 12 bases, V lost 3 bases, and 12 bases had no gene match. The CDR3 has 15 residues. The CDR3 nucleotides read TGTGCCAGCAGCTCCGGGACAGGGGTCTGGGGTGCGCAGTTCTTC. It is translated as CASSSGTGVWGAQFF. Filled out from reference TRBV5-4 and TRBJ2-1, the complete variable domain reads ETGVTQSPTHLIKTRGQQVTLRCSSQSGHNTVSWYQQALGQGPQFIFQYYREEENGRGNFPPRFSGLQFPNYSSELNVNALELDDSALYLCASSSGTGVWGAQFFGPGTRLTVL.

This clonotype was seen more than once but under ten times. The rearrangement links TRBV20-1 to TRBJ1-1; D is undetermined. Germline values: CDR1 DFQATT, CDR2 SNEGSKA (reference sequence). The CDR3 is made up of 16 amino acids. V gave up 0 bases and J gave up 4 bases, with 18 bases separating them. The CDR3 spells CSARDHWNGPGTEAFF. In DNA, the CDR3 is TGCAGTGCTAGAGATCACTGGAATGGGCCGGGCACTGAAGCTTTCTTT.

The chain joins TRBV7-6 to TRBJ1-1; 9 nucleotides align to TRBD1. The CDR3 has 15 residues. Per germline, CDR1 SGHVS and CDR2 FNYEAQ. Losses at the gene ends were 0 bases for V and 3 bases for J; bases not matched to a gene: 2. The CDR3 bases are TGTGCCAGCAGCTTAGCAAGGACAGGGGACACTGAAGCTTTCTTT. Its translation: CASSLARTGDTEAFF.

The chain links TRBV2 to TRBJ1-5, with 8 bases matching TRBD1. This CDR3 has 14 residues. Looked up from germline, CDR1 is SNHLY and CDR2 is FYNNEI. V lost 5 bases to trimming and J lost 6 bases; unmatched junction nucleotides: 6. The DNA of the CDR3 is TGTGCCAGCAGTAGACAGGGGAGAGGTCAGCCCCAGCATTTT. Residues: CASSRQGRGQPQHF.

This chain links TRBV29-1 with TRBJ2-7; tentatively, D is TRBD1 or TRBD2 (5 bases each). The CDR3 loop spans 12 amino acids. Germline V gene lookup returns CDR1 SQVTM and CDR2 ANQGSEA. With 6 bases removed from V and 1 base from J, the gap between germline ends came to 10 bases. The CDR3 nucleotides read TGCAGCGTGGGGGACGGGTCCTACGAGCAGTACTTC. Protein product: CSVGDGSYEQYF.

This clonotype has only a few counts. CDR3 sequence reads: CASSQDAGGETQYF. In DNA form, the CDR3 reads TGTGCCAGCAGCCAAGACGCGGGAGGGGAGACCCAGTACTTC. The genes are TRBV4-2 and TRBJ2-5; 9 bases are shared with TRBD2. The CDR3 contains 14 residues. Germline values: CDR1 LGHNA, CDR2 YNFKEQ. V lost 0 bases and J lost 5; bases outside the gene matches: 1.

This clonotype was counted many times. The rearrangement joins TRBV14 to TRBJ2-3, with a possible D match to TRBD2 (6 bases). Trimming removed 4 bases at V and 2 bases at J, with 16 bases between. Germline V CDR1 and CDR2: SGHDN, FVKESK. CDR3 length equals 16 residues. Here the CDR3 DNA reads TGTGCCAGCAGCCTACGACCGGGACTCCCCACAGATACGCAGTATTTT. It specifies CASSLRPGLPTDTQYF.

This clonotype showed up many times. The genes are TRBV24-1 and TRBJ2-1; TRBD2 matches 7 bases. The CDR3 consists of 16 residues. V gave up 3 bases and J gave up 1 base; unmatched junction bases: 5. Germline CDR1 reads KGHDR; CDR2 reads SFDVKD. CDR3 sequence: CATSDPSGTSYNEQFF. The CDR3 DNA follows: TGTGCCACCAGTGATCCTAGCGGCACTTCCTACAATGAGCAGTTCTTC.

This rearrangement joins TRBV11-2 to TRBJ2-1, with TRBD2 identical over 7 bases. The V segment lost 3 bases and the J segment 5 bases; nucleotides outside the gene matches: 7. Germline V gene lookup returns CDR1 SGHAT and CDR2 FQNNGV. The length of the CDR3 is 15 residues. The CDR3 loop is CASSLAGEMHNEQFF. In nucleotides, the CDR3 is TGTGCCAGCAGCTTGGCGGGGGAAATGCACAATGAGCAGTTCTTC.